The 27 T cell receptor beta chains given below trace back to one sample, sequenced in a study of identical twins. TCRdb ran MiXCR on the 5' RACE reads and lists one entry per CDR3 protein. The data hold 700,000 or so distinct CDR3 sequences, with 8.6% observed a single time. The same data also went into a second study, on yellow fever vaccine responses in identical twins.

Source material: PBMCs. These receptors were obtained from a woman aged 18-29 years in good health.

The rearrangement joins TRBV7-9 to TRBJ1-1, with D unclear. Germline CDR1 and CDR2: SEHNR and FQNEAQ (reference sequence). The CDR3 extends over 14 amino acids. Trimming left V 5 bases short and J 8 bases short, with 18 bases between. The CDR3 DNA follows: TGTGCCAGCAGCCTTCCACCGCCCCAAATCGAAGCTTTCTTT. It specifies CASSLPPPQIEAFF.

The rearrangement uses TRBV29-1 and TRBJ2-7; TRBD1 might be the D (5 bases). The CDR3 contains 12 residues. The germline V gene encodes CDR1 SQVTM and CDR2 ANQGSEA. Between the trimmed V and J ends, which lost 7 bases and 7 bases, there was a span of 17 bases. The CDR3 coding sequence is TGCAGCGCCGGAAATACAGGTTTTGAGCAGTACTTC. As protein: CSAGNTGFEQYF.

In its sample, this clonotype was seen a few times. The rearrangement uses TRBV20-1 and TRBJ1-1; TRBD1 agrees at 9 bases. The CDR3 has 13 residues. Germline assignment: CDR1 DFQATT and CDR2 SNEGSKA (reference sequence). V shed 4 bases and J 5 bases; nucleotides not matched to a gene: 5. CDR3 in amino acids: CSATRTGVTEAFF. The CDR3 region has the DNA TGCAGTGCTACCCGGACAGGGGTAACTGAAGCTTTCTTT.

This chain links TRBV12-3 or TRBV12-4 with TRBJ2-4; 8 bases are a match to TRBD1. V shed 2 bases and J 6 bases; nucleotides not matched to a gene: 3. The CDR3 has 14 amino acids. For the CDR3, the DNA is TGTGCCAGCAGTTTACAGGGGGCCTTAAACATTCAGTACTTC. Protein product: CASSLQGALNIQYF.

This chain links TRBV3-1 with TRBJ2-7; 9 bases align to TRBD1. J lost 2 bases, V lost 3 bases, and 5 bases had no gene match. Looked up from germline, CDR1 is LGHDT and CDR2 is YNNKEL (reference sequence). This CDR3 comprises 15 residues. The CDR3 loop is CASSHTGTGTYEQYF. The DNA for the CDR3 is TGTGCCAGCAGCCACACCGGGACAGGGACCTACGAGCAGTACTTC.

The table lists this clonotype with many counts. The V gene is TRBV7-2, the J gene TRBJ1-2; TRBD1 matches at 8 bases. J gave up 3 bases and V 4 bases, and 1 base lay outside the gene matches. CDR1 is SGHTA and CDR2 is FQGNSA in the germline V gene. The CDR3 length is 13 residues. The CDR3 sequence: CASSSDRDYGYTF. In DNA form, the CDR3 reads TGTGCCAGCAGCTCGGACAGGGACTATGGCTACACCTTC.

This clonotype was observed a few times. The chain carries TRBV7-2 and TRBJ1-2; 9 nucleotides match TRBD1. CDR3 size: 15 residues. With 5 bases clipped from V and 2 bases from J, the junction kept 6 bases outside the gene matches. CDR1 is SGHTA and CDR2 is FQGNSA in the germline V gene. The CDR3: CASSETTGGNYGYTF. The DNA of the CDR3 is TGTGCCAGCAGCGAAACGACAGGGGGGAACTATGGCTACACCTTC.

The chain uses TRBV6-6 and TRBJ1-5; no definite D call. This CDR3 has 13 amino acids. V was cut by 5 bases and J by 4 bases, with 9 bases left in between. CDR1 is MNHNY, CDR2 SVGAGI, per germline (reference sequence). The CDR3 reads CASSTEKNQPQHF. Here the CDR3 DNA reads TGTGCCAGCAGTACCGAAAAGAATCAGCCCCAGCATTTT.

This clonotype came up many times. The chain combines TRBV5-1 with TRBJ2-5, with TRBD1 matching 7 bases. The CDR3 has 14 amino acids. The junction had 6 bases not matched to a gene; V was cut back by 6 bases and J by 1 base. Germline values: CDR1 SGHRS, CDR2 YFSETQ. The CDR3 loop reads CASNPGQFQETQYF. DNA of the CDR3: TGCGCCAGCAACCCGGGACAGTTCCAAGAGACCCAGTACTTC.

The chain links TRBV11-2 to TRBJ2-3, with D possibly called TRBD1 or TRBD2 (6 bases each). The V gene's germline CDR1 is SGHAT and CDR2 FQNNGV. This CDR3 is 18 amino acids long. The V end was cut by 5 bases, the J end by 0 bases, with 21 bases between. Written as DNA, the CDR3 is TGTGCCAGCAGCCTCCGTAGGGGCGGAGGGGGAAGCACAGATACGCAGTATTTT. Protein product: CASSLRRGGGGSTDTQYF.

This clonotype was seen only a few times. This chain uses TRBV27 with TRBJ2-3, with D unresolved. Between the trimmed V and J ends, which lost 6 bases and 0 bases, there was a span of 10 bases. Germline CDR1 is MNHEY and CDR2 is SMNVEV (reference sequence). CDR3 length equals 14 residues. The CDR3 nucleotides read TGTGCCAGCAGCGTGGAAAGGAGCACAGATACGCAGTATTTT. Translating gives CASSVERSTDTQYF.

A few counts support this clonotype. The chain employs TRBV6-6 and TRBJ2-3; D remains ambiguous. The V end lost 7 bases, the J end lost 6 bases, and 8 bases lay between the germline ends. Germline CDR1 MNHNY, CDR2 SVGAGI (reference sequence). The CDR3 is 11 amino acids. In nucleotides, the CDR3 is TGTGCCAGCACCCACAAGGATACGCAGTATTTT. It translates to CASTHKDTQYF.

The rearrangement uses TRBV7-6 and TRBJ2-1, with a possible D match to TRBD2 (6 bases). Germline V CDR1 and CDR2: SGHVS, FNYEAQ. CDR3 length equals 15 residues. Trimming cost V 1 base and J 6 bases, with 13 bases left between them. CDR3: CASSLVPGVPNEQFF. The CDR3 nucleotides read TGTGCCAGCAGCTTAGTACCGGGAGTCCCCAATGAGCAGTTCTTC.

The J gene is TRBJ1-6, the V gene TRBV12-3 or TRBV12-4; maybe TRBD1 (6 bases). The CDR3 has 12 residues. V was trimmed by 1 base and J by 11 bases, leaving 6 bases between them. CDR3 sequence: CASSLEGAPLHF. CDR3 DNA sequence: TGTGCCAGCAGTTTAGAGGGGGCACCCCTCCACTTT.

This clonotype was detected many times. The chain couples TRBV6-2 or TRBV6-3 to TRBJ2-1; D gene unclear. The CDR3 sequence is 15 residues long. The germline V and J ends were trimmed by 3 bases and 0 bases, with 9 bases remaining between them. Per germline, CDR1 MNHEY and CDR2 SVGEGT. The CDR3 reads CASSYSVRSYNEQFF. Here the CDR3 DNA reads TGTGCCAGCAGTTATTCTGTCCGCTCCTACAATGAGCAGTTCTTC.

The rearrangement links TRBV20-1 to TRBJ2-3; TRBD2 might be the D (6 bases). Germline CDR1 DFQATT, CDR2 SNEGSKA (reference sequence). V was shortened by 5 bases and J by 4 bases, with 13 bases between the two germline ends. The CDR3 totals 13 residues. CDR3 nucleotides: TGCAGTGCTCCTGGGACTCTCGCAGATACGCAGTATTTT. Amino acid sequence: CSAPGTLADTQYF.

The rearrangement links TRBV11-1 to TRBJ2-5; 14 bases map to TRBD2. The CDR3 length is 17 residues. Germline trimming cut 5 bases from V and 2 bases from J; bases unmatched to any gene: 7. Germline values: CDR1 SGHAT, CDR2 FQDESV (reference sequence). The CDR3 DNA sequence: TGTGCCAGCAGCAAGACTAGCGGGGGGGCAGCACAAGAGACCCAGTACTTC. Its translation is CASSKTSGGAAQETQYF.

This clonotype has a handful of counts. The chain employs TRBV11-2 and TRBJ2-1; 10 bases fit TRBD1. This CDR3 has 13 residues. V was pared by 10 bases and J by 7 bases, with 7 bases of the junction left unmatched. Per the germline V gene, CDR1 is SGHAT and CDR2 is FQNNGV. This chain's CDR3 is CATPGQGLNEQFF. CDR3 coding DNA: TGTGCCACCCCGGGACAGGGGCTTAATGAGCAGTTCTTC.

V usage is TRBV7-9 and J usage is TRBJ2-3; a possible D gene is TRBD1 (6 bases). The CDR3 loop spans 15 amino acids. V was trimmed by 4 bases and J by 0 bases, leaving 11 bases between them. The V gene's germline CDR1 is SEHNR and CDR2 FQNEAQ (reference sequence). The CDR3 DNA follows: TGTGCCAGCAGCTCCGGGACAAAAAGCACAGATACGCAGTATTTT. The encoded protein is CASSSGTKSTDTQYF.

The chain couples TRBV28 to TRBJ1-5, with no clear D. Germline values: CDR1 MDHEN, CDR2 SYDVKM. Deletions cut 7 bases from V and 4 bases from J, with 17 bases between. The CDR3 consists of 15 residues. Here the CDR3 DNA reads TGTGCCAGCACCCACCAGGCCGCGGGGAATCAGCCCCAGCATTTT. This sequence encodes CASTHQAAGNQPQHF.

CDR3 loop: CASSYSSSPSTDTQYF. CDR3 DNA: TGTGCCAGCAGTTACTCGAGTTCCCCGAGCACAGATACGCAGTATTTT. The V call is TRBV6-2 or TRBV6-3, the J call TRBJ2-3, with D hard to call. The CDR3 has 16 residues. In germline, CDR1 is MNHEY, CDR2 SVGEGT. Deletions cut 0 bases from V and 0 bases from J, with 10 bases between.

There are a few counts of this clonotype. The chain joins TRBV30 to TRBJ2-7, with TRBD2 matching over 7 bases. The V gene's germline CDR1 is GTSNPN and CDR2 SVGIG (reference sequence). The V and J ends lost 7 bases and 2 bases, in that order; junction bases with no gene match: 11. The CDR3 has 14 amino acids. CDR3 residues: CASDLRDYTYEQYF. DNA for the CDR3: TGTGCCTCGGATCTCCGGGACTACACCTACGAGCAGTACTTC.

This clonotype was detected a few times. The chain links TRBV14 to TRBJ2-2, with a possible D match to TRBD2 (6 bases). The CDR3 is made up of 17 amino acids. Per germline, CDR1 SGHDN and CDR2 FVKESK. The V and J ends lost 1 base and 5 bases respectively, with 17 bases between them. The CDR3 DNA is TGTGCCAGCAGCCAAGCCATAGGGACTGAGCAGACCGGGGAGCTGTTTTTT. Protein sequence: CASSQAIGTEQTGELFF.

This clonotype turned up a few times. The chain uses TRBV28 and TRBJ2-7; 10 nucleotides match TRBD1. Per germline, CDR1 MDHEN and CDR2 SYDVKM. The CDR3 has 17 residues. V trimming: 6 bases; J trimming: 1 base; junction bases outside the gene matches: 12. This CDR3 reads CASSPRPGQGTSYEQYF. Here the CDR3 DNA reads TGTGCCAGCAGCCCCCGCCCGGGACAGGGGACTTCCTACGAGCAGTACTTC. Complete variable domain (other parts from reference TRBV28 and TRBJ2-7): DVKVTQSSRYLVKRTGEKVFLECVQDMDHENMFWYRQDPGLGLRLIYFSYDVKMKEKGDIPEGYSVSREKKERFSLILESASTNQTSMYLCASSPRPGQGTSYEQYFGPGTRLTVT.

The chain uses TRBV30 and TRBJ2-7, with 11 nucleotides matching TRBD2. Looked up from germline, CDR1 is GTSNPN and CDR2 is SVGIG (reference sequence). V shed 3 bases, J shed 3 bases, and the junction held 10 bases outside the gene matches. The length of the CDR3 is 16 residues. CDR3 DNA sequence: TGTGCCTGGAGCGGACTCCTAGCGGGAGGTAACTACGAGCAGTACTTC. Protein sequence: CAWSGLLAGGNYEQYF.

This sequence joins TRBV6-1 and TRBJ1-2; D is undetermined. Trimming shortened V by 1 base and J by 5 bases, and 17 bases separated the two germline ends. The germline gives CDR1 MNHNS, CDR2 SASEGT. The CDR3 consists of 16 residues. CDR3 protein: CASSEVTTPWVYGYTF. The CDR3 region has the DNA TGTGCCAGCAGTGAAGTCACGACCCCCTGGGTTTATGGCTACACCTTC.

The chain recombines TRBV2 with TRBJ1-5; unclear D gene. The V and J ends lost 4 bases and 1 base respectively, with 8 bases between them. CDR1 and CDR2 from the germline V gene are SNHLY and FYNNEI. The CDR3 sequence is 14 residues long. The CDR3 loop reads CASSGERSNQPQHF. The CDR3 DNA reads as TGTGCCAGCAGTGGGGAGCGAAGCAATCAGCCCCAGCATTTT.